This T cell receptor beta chain was identified in a study of beta chain features in type 1 diabetes. Study-wide findings and caveats: More deletions and fewer insertions at VDJ junctions were found in patients with type 1 diabetes. Among patients, naive, central memory and Treg TCRB repertoires appeared more similar than among healthy donors. Type 1 diabetes patients showed a moderate but significant shortening of TCRB CDR3s in all four CD4+ subsets.

The isolated RNA, all of it, was reverse transcribed, so expressed TCRB transcripts were what got sequenced. Naive, central memory and regulatory T cell samples yielded around 3.5 million reads on average. Here immunoSEQ multiplex PCR was the method, and the copy in TCRdb shows in-frame clones only, minus some. In the table there are a few hundred thousand clones, roughly 12% of which are singletons. Cell sorting via CD45RO/CCR7/CD25/CD127/CD95/CD27 was performed to obtain CD4+ naive, central memory, regulatory and stem cell-like memory cells. This clone was picked up a small number of times. Its target is not known. This clonotype was sampled from a woman between 18 and 29 years old with type 1 diabetes. Sequencing input: naive CD4+ T cells from blood.

DNA for the CDR3: TGTGCCAGTAGTATAGCCGGGACTAGCGCGACCGGGGAGCTGTTTTTT. Encoded protein: CASSIAGTSATGELFF. V and J are TRBV19 and TRBJ2-2; 10 nucleotides align to TRBD2. The CDR3 is 16 residues long. The J segment lost 5 bases and the V segment lost 1 base, leaving 4 bases of the junction unmatched. In germline, CDR1 is LNHDA, CDR2 SQIVND (reference sequence).